This T cell receptor (beta chain) was sequenced in a study of T cells in localized non-small cell lung cancer. Study-level points and caveats: Only one tumor region was sequenced, so heterogeneity remains possible. Adjacent lung was found to contain a median about 50 of the top 100 tumor clones.

As for this clone: What it binds is not known.

Sequencing used immunoSEQ multiplex PCR; TCRdb keeps in-frame clones, though not all of them. The repertoire holds 60,000 to 75,000 clones, with approximately 80% as singletons. V lost 6 bases to trimming and J lost 3 bases; unmatched junction nucleotides: 4. CDR3 length: 13 residues. Germline V lookup: CDR1 LNHDA, CDR2 SQIVND (reference sequence). The V call is TRBV19, the J call TRBJ1-1; 7 bases fit TRBD1. The sample consisted of PBMCs, taken before any cancer treatment. This TCR derives from a man aged 40 to 70 with stage II lung adenocarcinoma. The CDR3, as DNA: TGTGCCAGTAGCAACAGGGGTGACACTGAAGCTTTCTTT. Translating it yields CASSNRGDTEAFF. The variable domain in full, completed from reference TRBV19 and TRBJ1-1, reads DGGITQSPKYLFRKEGQNVTLSCEQNLNHDAMYWYRQDPGQGLRLIYYSQIVNDFQKGDIAEGYSVSREKKESFPLTVTSAQKNPTAFYLCASSNRGDTEAFFGQGTRLTVV.